Sequencing of this T cell receptor (beta chain) was carried out in a study of graft-versus-host responses after intestinal transplantation. Study in general: Tacrolimus plus steroids were given to all recipients for approximately 3 years, preceded by anti-thymocyte globulin induction.

Data came from immunoSEQ multiplex PCR; TCRdb stores just in-frame clones and leaves some out. The sample consists of 80,000 to 100,000 clones, almost 90% of them appearing once. This clone was counted a few times. The target antigen is unknown. Regarding the study as a whole: HvG clone declines early post-transplant were associated with peak circulating GvH levels.

Germline loops: CDR1 SGHRS, CDR2 YFSETQ. This CDR3 comprises 14 residues. V was shortened by 0 bases and J by 3 bases, with 10 bases between the two germline ends. The chain is built from TRBV5-1 and TRBJ2-7; tentative D call: TRBD2 (6 bases). The TCR comes from a human donor who received an intestinal transplant. Here the sequenced sample was unstimulated CD4+ T cells sorted from spleen or lymph node cells, taken before intestinal transplant. The CDR3 here is CASSLDGGSYEQYF. The CDR3 bases are TGCGCCAGCAGCTTGGATGGGGGGAGCTACGAGCAGTACTTC.